Shown below are 2 T cell receptor beta chains from a single sample sequenced in a study of cytomegalovirus exposure and HLA in healthy donors. Use of 60 Vbeta and 13 Jbeta primers characterized the PCR. Using immunoSEQ multiplex PCR, the repertoire was profiled, and TCRdb retains in-frame clones only, with some absent. The table has some 150,000 clones, 55% to 80% seen once. The sample was PBMCs. The source of these receptors is a woman between 40 and 55 years old in good health and CMV-seronegative.

This clone was detected a few times. The V and J genes are TRBV5-6 and TRBJ2-1, with TRBD2 as a possible D gene (7 bases). V dropped 7 bases and J dropped 10 bases, with 21 bases sitting between them. From germline, CDR1 is SGHDT and CDR2 YYEEEE. The CDR3 contains 14 residues. This CDR3 reads CASSARRGGWEQFF. For the CDR3, the DNA is TGTGCCAGCTCTGCCAGGAGGGGGGGTTGGGAGCAGTTCTTC.

The rearrangement uses TRBV4-1 and TRBJ2-1; D might be TRBD2 (7 bases). CDR3 size: 14 residues. The germline V gene has CDR1 MGHRA and CDR2 YSYEKL. V lost 8 bases and J 4 bases, leaving 15 bases between the germline ends. CDR3 sequence: CASSGGALYNEQFF. The CDR3 coding sequence is TGCGCCAGCTCTGGGGGGGCCCTGTACAATGAGCAGTTCTTC.